The sequence of this TCR beta chain was determined in a study of blood T cells in healthy people across ages. The CDR3 covers 11 residues. Germline V gives CDR1 LGHDT, CDR2 YNNKEL (reference sequence). Then a second PCR, running roughly 7 to 11 cycles, was carried out with a sample-barcoded 5' primer and a J-beta primer mix. One entry per CDR3 protein, called by TCRdb with MiXCR from the 5' RACE reads. This sample has more than 450,000 distinct CDR3 sequences, with roughly a quarter found just once. This sample was shared with a second study, whose subject was T cells of mothers and their children.

The chain employs TRBV3-1 and TRBJ2-5; unclear D gene. The J call could be wrong; TRBJ2-7 is a better fit for the DNA end. This receptor was obtained from a boy between 2 and 10 years old in good health. Material: blood. The CDR3 reads CASSQVDEQYF. CDR3 sequence (DNA): TGTGCCAGCAGCCAAGTAGACGAGCAGTACTTC.